This T cell receptor (beta chain) was sequenced in a study of cytomegalovirus exposure and HLA in healthy donors. Findings and caveats of the study: A few V segments could not be told apart, such as TRBV6-2 and TRBV6-3, and were left out. Earlier analysis yielded a pattern in which most TCR beta V segments were productive about 90% or about 30% of the time. Per a later analysis, 15,000 to 20,000 TCR beta sequences showed association with HLA alleles at 0.05 false discovery rate. In vitro work confirmed that a few CMV-associated chains recognize CMV antigens.

CDR1 SGHNT and CDR2 YENEEA come from the germline V gene. Between the trimmed V and J ends, which lost 5 bases and 7 bases, there was a span of 17 bases. The CDR3 has 15 residues. Comment on this clone: The antigen is not known.

A multiplex PCR was run with 60 Vbeta primers and 13 Jbeta primers. TCRdb's table, derived via immunoSEQ multiplex PCR, lists solely in-frame clones and lacks some. Here the sample spans 150,000 to 200,000 clones, approximately 80% being singletons. Source material: PBMCs. The chain joins TRBV11-3 to TRBJ2-2, with D perhaps TRBD2 (7 bases). The clonotype comes from a woman aged 45 to 65 in good health and CMV-seronegative. The CDR3 sequence is CASSPMGGRGGELFF. CDR3 coding DNA: TGTGCCAGCAGCCCTATGGGGGGGCGGGGCGGGGAGCTGTTTTTT.